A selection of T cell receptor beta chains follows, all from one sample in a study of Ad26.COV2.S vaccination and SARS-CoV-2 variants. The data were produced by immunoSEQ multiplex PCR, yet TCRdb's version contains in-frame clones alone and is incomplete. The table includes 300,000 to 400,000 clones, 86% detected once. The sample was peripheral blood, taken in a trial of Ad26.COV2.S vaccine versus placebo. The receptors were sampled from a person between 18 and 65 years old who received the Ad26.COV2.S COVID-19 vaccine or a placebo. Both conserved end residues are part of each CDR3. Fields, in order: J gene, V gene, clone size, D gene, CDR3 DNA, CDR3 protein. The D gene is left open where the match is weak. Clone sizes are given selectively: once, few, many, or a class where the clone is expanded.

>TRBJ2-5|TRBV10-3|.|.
TGTGCCATCAGTGAGCCTAGTCTTCAAGAGACCCAGTACTTC
CAISEPSLQETQYF
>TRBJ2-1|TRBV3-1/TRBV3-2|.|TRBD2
TGTGCCAGCAGCCAAACTAGCGGGAGTCTATACAATGAGCAGTTCTTC
CASSQTSGSLYNEQFF
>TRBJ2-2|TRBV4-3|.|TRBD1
TGCGCCAGCAGCCAAATGGGACAGTCCACCGGGGAGCTGTTTTTT
CASSQMGQSTGELFF
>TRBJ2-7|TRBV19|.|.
TGTGCCAGTAGTAGACAGATCGGGGGCTACGAGCAGTACTTC
CASSRQIGGYEQYF
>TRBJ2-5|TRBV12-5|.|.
TGTGCTAGTGGTTTGGGGGGGGAGACCCAGTACTTC
CASGLGGETQYF
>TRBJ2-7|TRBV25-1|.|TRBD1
TGTGCCAGCCGAGGACAGGGGACCTACGAGCAGTACTTC
CASRGQGTYEQYF
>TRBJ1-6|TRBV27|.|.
TGTGCCAGCAGTTTTTCCTACAGGGAACCCAACTCACCCCTCCACTTT
CASSFSYREPNSPLHF
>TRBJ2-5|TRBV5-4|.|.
TGTGCCACCAACCTACGTCTACAAGAGACCCAGTACTTC
CATNLRLQETQYF
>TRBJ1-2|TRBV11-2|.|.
TGTGCCAGCAGCCCAGGGCATGGCTATGGCTACACCTTC
CASSPGHGYGYTF
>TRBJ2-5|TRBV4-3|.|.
TGCGCCAGCAGCCAGGGGGCTAATCCCGAAGAGACCCAGTACTTC
CASSQGANPEETQYF
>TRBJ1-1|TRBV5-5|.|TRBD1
TGTGCCAGCAGCTTCGACAGGGCCAACACTGAAGCTTTCTTT
CASSFDRANTEAFF
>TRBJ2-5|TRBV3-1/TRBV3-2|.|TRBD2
TGTGCCAGCAGCCAAGGCTTGGGAGGGAAAGAGACCCAGTACTTC
CASSQGLGGKETQYF
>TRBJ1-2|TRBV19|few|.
TGTGCCAGTAGTATCATAGGTTCAGTGGGCCCAGGAGGCTACACCTTC
CASSIIGSVGPGGYTF
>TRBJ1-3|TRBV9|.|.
TGTGCCAGCAGCCCCCGGGGAGGCCTTGGAAACACCATATATTTT
CASSPRGGLGNTIYF
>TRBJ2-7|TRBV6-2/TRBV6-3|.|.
TGTGCCAGCAGCCCACCCGGGAGTCCCTACGAGCAGTACTTC
CASSPPGSPYEQYF
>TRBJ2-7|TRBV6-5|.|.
TGTGCCAGCAGCCGATCGGGACAAGGCGGGGAGCAGTACTTC
CASSRSGQGGEQYF
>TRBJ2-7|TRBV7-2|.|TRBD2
TGTGCCAGCAGCTACTCTAGCGGGAGCCTCTCCGAGCAGTACTTC
CASSYSSGSLSEQYF
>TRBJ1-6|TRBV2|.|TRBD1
TGTGCCAGCAGTGGGGGGGACAGCTCCTATAATTCACCCCTCCACTTT
CASSGGDSSYNSPLHF
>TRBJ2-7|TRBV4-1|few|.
TGCGCCAGCAGCCAGGACACGAGGGCCTACGAGCAGTACTTC
CASSQDTRAYEQYF
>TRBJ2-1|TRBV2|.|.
TGTGCCAGCAGGGGGGTCGGGAATGAGCAGTTCTTC
CASRGVGNEQFF
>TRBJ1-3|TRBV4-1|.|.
TGCGCCAGCAGCCAAGGGTCGGGGGCTGGAAACACCATATATTTT
CASSQGSGAGNTIYF